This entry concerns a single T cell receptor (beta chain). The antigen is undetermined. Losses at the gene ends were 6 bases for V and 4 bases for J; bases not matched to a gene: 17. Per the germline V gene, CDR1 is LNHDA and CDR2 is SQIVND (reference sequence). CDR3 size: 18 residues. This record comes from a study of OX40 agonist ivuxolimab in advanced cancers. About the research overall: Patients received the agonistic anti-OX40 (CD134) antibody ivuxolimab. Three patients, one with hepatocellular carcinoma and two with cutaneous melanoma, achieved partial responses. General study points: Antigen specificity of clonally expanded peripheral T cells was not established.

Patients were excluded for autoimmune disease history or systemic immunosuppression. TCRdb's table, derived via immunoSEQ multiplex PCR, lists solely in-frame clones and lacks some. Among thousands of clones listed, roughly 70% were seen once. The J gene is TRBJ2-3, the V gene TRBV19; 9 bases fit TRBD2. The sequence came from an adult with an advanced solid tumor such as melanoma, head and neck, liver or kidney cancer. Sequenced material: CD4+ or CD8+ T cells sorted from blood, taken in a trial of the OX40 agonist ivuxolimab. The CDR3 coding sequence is TGTGCCAGTAGCCCCGTTTGGCGGGAGGGCCTGTCGGCAGATACGCAGTATTTT. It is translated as CASSPVWREGLSADTQYF.